Below are 18 T cell receptor beta chains sequenced from a single sample in a study of regulatory T cells in long-lasting Graves disease. Arm-PCR of CDR3 regions and iRepertoire HTBI primers were used to build TCR beta libraries. TCRdb passed the multiplex PCR reads through MiXCR, listing each CDR3 protein once. The table records 600,000 to 850,000 distinct CDR3 sequences, 25% to 35% of them present only once. Time point in this sample: persistent/refractory GD, antithyroid drugs over 5 years with positive TRAb. PBMCs were the source of the RNA used for TCR sequencing. This specimen was peripheral blood mononuclear cells (PBMCs), taken when the disease was refractory, from a patient treated with antithyroid drugs. Every receptor here comes from a female donor with Graves disease.

This clonotype was observed a few times. The chain carries TRBV7-2 and TRBJ2-6; the D gene is possibly TRBD1 (6 bases). This CDR3 contains 15 residues. V shed 6 bases and J shed 3 bases, with 12 bases lying between them. Germline V lookup: CDR1 SGHTA, CDR2 FQGNSA. CDR3 protein: CASSLTGHGANVLTF. The CDR3 coding sequence is TGTGCCAGCAGTCTAACAGGGCATGGGGCCAACGTCCTGACTTTC.

This clonotype occurred many times. The chain joins TRBV6-1 to TRBJ1-2, with 9 bases identical to TRBD1. V was clipped by 6 bases and J by 5 bases; unmatched bases: 7. The CDR3 is 14 residues long. Germline lookup yields CDR1 MNHNS and CDR2 SASEGT. CDR3 protein: CASRPRDRAYGYTF. For the CDR3, the DNA is TGTGCCAGCAGACCCCGGGACAGGGCATATGGCTACACCTTC.

This clonotype has more than one count but fewer than ten. The rearrangement uses TRBV30 and TRBJ2-7; 7 bases agree with TRBD1. The germline gives CDR1 GTSNPN, CDR2 SVGIG (reference sequence). V was clipped by 4 bases and J by 3 bases; unmatched bases: 3. The CDR3 spans 12 residues. As DNA, the CDR3 is TGTGCCTGGAAGGGACAGAACTACGAGCAGTACTTC. Protein sequence: CAWKGQNYEQYF. Full variable domain (outside the CDR3, taken from reference TRBV30 and TRBJ2-7): SQTIHQWPATLVQPVGSPLSLECTVEGTSNPNLYWYRQAAGRGLQLLFYSVGIGQISSEVPQNLSASRPQDRQFILSSKKLLLSDSGFYLCAWKGQNYEQYFGPGTRLTVT.

The V call is TRBV6-1, the J call TRBJ2-7; D is unresolved. CDR1 is MNHNS, CDR2 SASEGT, per germline. The V gene lost 6 bases and the J gene lost 2 bases, with 8 bases spanning the gap. CDR3 length equals 12 residues. The CDR3 region has the DNA TGTGCCAGCAGCGACGTCGCCTACGAGCAGTACTTC. It is translated as CASSDVAYEQYF.

V is TRBV6-5 and J is TRBJ1-4, with D unresolved. The V gene's germline CDR1 is MNHEY and CDR2 SVGAGI. Trimming took 2 bases from V and 5 from J, leaving 6 bases between them. The CDR3 length is 13 residues. CDR3: CASSYGRNEKLFF. CDR3 bases: TGTGCCAGCAGTTACGGACGGAATGAAAAACTGTTTTTT.

This clonotype has only a few counts. This rearrangement joins TRBV3-1 to TRBJ1-1; D is ambiguous. In germline, CDR1 is LGHDT, CDR2 YNNKEL (reference sequence). The CDR3 covers 15 residues. V was trimmed by 0 bases and J by 4 bases, leaving 12 bases between them. DNA for the CDR3: TGTGCCAGCAGCCAAGATCTCAGTCTTGTCACTGAAGCTTTCTTT. Its translation: CASSQDLSLVTEAFF.

The chain carries TRBV7-8 and TRBJ1-1; D is unresolved. The germline V gene encodes CDR1 SGHVS and CDR2 FQNEAQ. There are 15 residues in the CDR3. Trimming removed 2 bases at V and 5 bases at J, with 15 bases between. CDR3 sequence: CASSLMGRLDTEAFF. CDR3 DNA: TGTGCCAGCAGCTTAATGGGGAGATTGGATACTGAAGCTTTCTTT.

Many counts were recorded for this clonotype. V and J are TRBV12-3 or TRBV12-4 and TRBJ1-1; perhaps TRBD1 as D (5 bases). The CDR3 covers 11 residues. V dropped 9 bases and J dropped 7 bases, with 12 bases sitting between them. The CDR3 DNA reads as TGTGCCAGTCGGCGGGACGGTGAAGCTTTCTTT. This encodes CASRRDGEAFF.

This clonotype was seen repeatedly, ten times or more. The rearrangement links TRBV11-2 to TRBJ2-5; 9 bases fit TRBD2. The CDR3 consists of 19 residues. CDR1 is SGHAT and CDR2 is FQNNGV in the germline V gene. Unmatched junction bases numbered 16, after V lost 1 base and J lost 4 bases. The CDR3, as DNA: TGTGCCAGCAGCTTAGTTGGGCTAGCGGGACTACCCGCGGCAGAGACCCAGTACTTC. This codes for CASSLVGLAGLPAAETQYF.

This chain uses TRBV6-2 or TRBV6-3 with TRBJ2-5, with D possibly matching TRBD2 (6 bases). The CDR3 spans 16 residues. The V and J ends lost 6 bases and 5 bases respectively, with 22 bases between them. The V gene's germline CDR1 is MNHEY and CDR2 SVGEGT. DNA of the CDR3: TGTGCCAGCAGCTCCCCCTCCGGAGGGGTCGGGGAGACCCAGTACTTC. Residues: CASSSPSGGVGETQYF.

The sample holds one count of this clonotype. The chain's CDR3 is CASSQEGTGVGSPLHF. Written as DNA, the CDR3 is TGCGCCAGCAGCCAAGAGGGGACAGGGGTCGGTTCACCCCTCCACTTT. The chain uses TRBV4-1 and TRBJ1-6; TRBD1 matches at 10 bases. The trim removed 0 bases at V and 9 bases at J, leaving 5 bases unmatched. The CDR3 has 16 residues. Germline V CDR1 and CDR2: MGHRA, YSYEKL.

The rearrangement links TRBV5-1 to TRBJ2-7; D is possibly TRBD2 (7 bases). V lost 0 bases, J lost 1 base, and 11 bases lay in between. Germline values: CDR1 SGHRS, CDR2 YFSETQ. The CDR3 runs 15 residues. CDR3 protein: CASSLGGGWSYEQYF. The DNA for the CDR3 is TGCGCCAGCAGCTTGGGGGGGGGCTGGTCCTACGAGCAGTACTTC.

This clonotype was counted only a few times. The rearrangement joins TRBV12-3 or TRBV12-4 to TRBJ1-4; D gene unclear. This CDR3 is built from 15 residues. V was pared by 5 bases and J by 5 bases, with 15 bases between. CDR3 sequence reads: CASSIENRNNEKLFF. The CDR3, as DNA: TGTGCCAGCAGTATAGAGAACAGAAACAATGAAAAACTGTTTTTT.

The chain recombines TRBV6-2 or TRBV6-3 with TRBJ2-2, with TRBD2 matching 9 bases. The J segment lost 7 bases and the V segment lost 0 bases, leaving 6 bases of the junction unmatched. The CDR3 is 16 residues long. The germline gives CDR1 MNHEY, CDR2 SVGEGT. CDR3 region: CASSYSSLAGLGELFF. The CDR3 DNA is TGTGCCAGCAGTTACTCGAGTCTAGCGGGACTCGGGGAGCTGTTTTTT.

This clonotype was detected only a few times. The J gene is TRBJ2-5, the V gene TRBV9; 7 nucleotides agree with TRBD2. The V gene's germline CDR1 is SGDLS and CDR2 YYNGEE. The CDR3 consists of 15 residues. The V gene end was trimmed by 4 bases and the J gene end by 4 bases; junction bases not matched to a gene: 10. Here the CDR3 DNA reads TGTGCCAGCAGCACCTTCGCCAGGGAGGGAGAGACCCAGTACTTC. Amino acids: CASSTFAREGETQYF. Drawing the rest from reference TRBV9 and TRBJ2-5, the complete variable domain is DSGVTQTPKHLITATGQRVTLRCSPRSGDLSVYWYQQSLDQGLQFLIQYYNGEERAKGNILERFSAQQFPDLHSELNLSSLELGDSALYFCASSTFAREGETQYFGPGTRLLVL.

The chain carries TRBV14 and TRBJ2-7, with 8 positions matching TRBD1. The CDR3 runs 16 residues. Germline lookup yields CDR1 SGHDN and CDR2 FVKESK. J was trimmed by 4 bases and V by 4 bases; bases with no gene match: 12. The DNA of the CDR3 is TGTGCCAGCAGCCCTAAGGGGTGGACAGGGAATTACGAGCAGTACTTC. Amino acid sequence: CASSPKGWTGNYEQYF. The complete variable domain, with remaining parts taken from reference TRBV14 and TRBJ2-7, reads EAGVTQFPSHSVIEKGQTVTLRCDPISGHDNLYWYRRVMGKEIKFLLHFVKESKQDESGMPNNRFLAERTGGTYSTLKVQPAELEDSGVYFCASSPKGWTGNYEQYFGPGTRLTVT.

The chain links TRBV28 to TRBJ2-7; 8 nucleotides align to TRBD1. Trimming at V came to 4 bases and at J to 3 bases, leaving 8 bases not matched to a gene. Per the germline V gene, CDR1 is MDHEN and CDR2 is SYDVKM. The CDR3 spans 15 residues. The chain's CDR3 is CASSSPRQGNYEQYF. The CDR3 DNA reads TGTGCCAGCAGTTCCCCCAGACAGGGGAACTACGAGCAGTACTTC.

This clonotype was counted only a few times. V gene TRBV11-1 combines with J gene TRBJ1-2, with TRBD1 matching 7 bases. Losses at the gene ends were 6 bases for V and 8 bases for J; bases not matched to a gene: 9. Per germline, CDR1 SGHAT and CDR2 FQDESV (reference sequence). The CDR3 runs 13 residues. The CDR3 sequence: CASSFDRDRGYTF. The CDR3 DNA follows: TGTGCCAGCAGTTTTGACAGGGACAGAGGCTACACCTTC.